Below are 2 T cell receptor beta chains sequenced from a single sample in a study of T cell changes during pregnancy in multiple sclerosis (dated by TCRdb to the late 2010s). Library method: the immunoSEQ multiplex PCR assay. Here the immuneACCESS table is served through TCRdb, limited to in-frame sequences with V and J called. Missing clones are a known gap in these copies; in checked studies unresolved V genes cover under half, and the rest lacks a known reason. Counted in this sample were approximately 66,000 clones; 75% to 95% of them appeared once. Over 4.5% of the sample is in the top ten clones. The input for sequencing was CD8+ T cells from peripheral blood mononuclear cells, taken before pregnancy. The receptors here all came from a female donor with multiple sclerosis, enrolled in a pregnancy study.

The chain employs TRBV7-6 and TRBJ2-1; 7 bases are a match to TRBD2. Trimming removed 1 base from V and 2 bases from J; junction bases left unmatched: 5. CDR1 and CDR2 (germline): SGHVS, FNYEAQ. CDR3 size: 16 residues. Here the CDR3 reads CASSLESGVAYNEQFF. CDR3 DNA: TGTGCCAGCAGCTTAGAAAGCGGGGTGGCCTACAATGAGCAGTTCTTC.

This clone was found once. The V gene is TRBV27, the J gene TRBJ2-3; unclear D gene. Per germline, CDR1 MNHEY and CDR2 SMNVEV (reference sequence). This CDR3 has 15 residues. V shed 5 bases and J shed 2 bases, with 14 bases lying between them. The CDR3 is CASSPLFRDTDTQYF. CDR3 nucleotide sequence: TGTGCCAGCAGTCCTCTCTTCCGAGACACAGATACGCAGTATTTT.